These 14 T cell receptor beta chains originate from one sample sequenced in a study of blood T cell repertoires in COVID-19. Only in-frame clones appear in the TCRdb table, and some are missing; sequencing was by immunoSEQ multiplex PCR. The data show approximately 670,000 clones, 90% seen once. Sequenced: peripheral blood. Receptor source: a woman between 18 and 29 years old with acute or convalescent COVID-19.

The rearrangement links TRBV10-3 to TRBJ2-7, with D maybe TRBD1 (5 bases). V was clipped by 0 bases and J by 2 bases, with 5 bases between them. The CDR3 spans 13 residues. Germline values: CDR1 ENHRY, CDR2 SYGVKD. The DNA for the CDR3 is TGTGCCATCAGTGAGTCGACAGCCTACGAGCAGTACTTC. Translation gives CAISESTAYEQYF.

This chain connects TRBV7-3 to TRBJ1-1; D is possibly TRBD1 (6 bases). Trimming pared 5 bases from V and 7 bases from J, leaving 14 bases between. CDR1 SGHTA and CDR2 FQGTGA come from the germline V gene. The CDR3 sequence is 13 residues long. In nucleotides, the CDR3 is TGTGCCAGCAGCCTAAGACAGGTTGGTGAAGCTTTCTTT. Its translation: CASSLRQVGEAFF.

The V call is TRBV6-4, the J call TRBJ2-1; possible D gene TRBD2, 6 bases. Trimming took 2 bases from V and 6 from J, leaving 14 bases between them. CDR1 and CDR2 from the germline V gene are MRHNA and SNTAGT. The CDR3 extends over 15 amino acids. Here the CDR3 reads CASSDGETRGNEQFF. Written as DNA, the CDR3 is TGTGCCAGCAGTGACGGCGAGACTAGGGGCAATGAGCAGTTCTTC.

The V gene is TRBV5-1, the J gene TRBJ1-2, with 10 bases matching TRBD1. The CDR3 has 13 amino acids. The germline gives CDR1 SGHRS, CDR2 YFSETQ. The junction had 4 bases not matched to a gene; V was cut back by 4 bases and J by 7 bases. Here the CDR3 reads CASSLTGGSGYTF. CDR3 DNA sequence: TGCGCCAGCAGCCTGACAGGGGGCAGTGGCTACACCTTC.

The CDR3 is CASSSGQVLNTEAFF. The DNA for the CDR3 is TGTGCCAGCAGTTCTGGACAGGTTCTGAACACTGAAGCTTTCTTT. The chain couples TRBV27 to TRBJ1-1, with 7 bases lining up with TRBD1. J was trimmed by 0 bases and V by 4 bases; bases with no gene match: 5. Germline values: CDR1 MNHEY, CDR2 SMNVEV (reference sequence). The CDR3 is made up of 15 amino acids.

The rearrangement uses TRBV27 and TRBJ2-1; TRBD2 aligns across 10 bases. J was trimmed by 2 bases and V by 7 bases; bases with no gene match: 5. Germline V gene lookup returns CDR1 MNHEY and CDR2 SMNVEV (reference sequence). This CDR3 region has 15 residues. The CDR3 nucleotides are TGTGCCAGCAACAGCGGGGGGGTTACCTACAATGAGCAGTTCTTC. Protein: CASNSGGVTYNEQFF.

A few counts support this clone. The J gene is TRBJ1-1, the V gene TRBV21-1; TRBD1 is the table's D call and was not checked against the DNA. TRBV21-1 is deemed a pseudogene. The CDR3 has 17 amino acids. The CDR3 nucleotides are TGTGCCAGGGTTGACCAGGGGGCGCTTAATATGGACACTGAAGCTTTCTTT. This sequence encodes CARVDQGALNMDTEAFF.

This rearrangement joins TRBV5-1 to TRBJ1-2; D unresolved. The CDR3 is 15 amino acids. Trimming left V 4 bases short and J 8 bases short, with 21 bases between. Looked up from germline, CDR1 is SGHRS and CDR2 is YFSETQ. The CDR3 protein is CASSLPDEGAEGYTF. The CDR3 region has the DNA TGCGCCAGCAGCCTCCCGGATGAGGGCGCTGAGGGCTACACCTTC.

This chain uses TRBV2 with TRBJ2-3; TRBD1 matches 7 bases. CDR1 is SNHLY and CDR2 is FYNNEI in the germline V gene. Unmatched junction bases numbered 8, after V lost 6 bases and J lost 2 bases. This CDR3 comprises 15 residues. CDR3 DNA sequence: TGTGCCAGCAGATCGGGACAGAAGAACACAGATACGCAGTATTTT. It yields the protein CASRSGQKNTDTQYF.

This chain joins TRBV7-9 and TRBJ2-2, with 8 nucleotides matching TRBD1. Per the germline V gene, CDR1 is SEHNR and CDR2 is FQNEAQ (reference sequence). Germline trimming cut 5 bases from V and 3 bases from J; bases unmatched to any gene: 5. The CDR3 consists of 15 residues. DNA of the CDR3: TGTGCCAGCAGCCCCGGGACAGGACACACCGGGGAGCTGTTTTTT. Translation gives CASSPGTGHTGELFF.

The chain has TRBV7-2 and TRBJ1-2; 8 bases line up with TRBD1. Trimming removed 2 bases from V and 9 bases from J; junction bases left unmatched: 5. Germline loops: CDR1 SGHTA, CDR2 FQGNSA. CDR3 length equals 13 residues. This CDR3 reads CASSLSGQGSYTF. CDR3 coding DNA: TGTGCCAGCAGCTTAAGCGGACAGGGAAGCTACACCTTC.

This sequence joins TRBV6-4 and TRBJ1-3; D is perhaps TRBD1 (5 bases). The CDR3 consists of 16 residues. The germline V gene encodes CDR1 MRHNA and CDR2 SNTAGT. The V end lost 0 bases, the J end lost 0 bases, and 9 bases lay between the germline ends. The CDR3 sequence is CASSDSGTVSGNTIYF. In DNA, the CDR3 is TGTGCCAGCAGTGACTCCGGGACTGTCTCTGGAAACACCATATATTTT.

V and J are TRBV15 and TRBJ1-6, with 10 nucleotides matching TRBD1. The V and J ends lost 5 bases and 7 bases, in that order; junction bases with no gene match: 17. CDR3 length: 19 amino acids. CDR1 and CDR2 from the germline V gene are LNHNV and YYDKDF (reference sequence). The CDR3 sequence is CATSSETGGFRNRNSPLHF. The CDR3 DNA reads as TGTGCCACCAGCTCTGAGACAGGGGGCTTTCGTAATAGGAATTCACCCCTCCACTTT.

The V and J genes are TRBV18 and TRBJ2-1, with TRBD1 matching over 10 bases. V gave up 3 bases and J gave up 7 bases; unmatched junction bases: 9. This CDR3 comprises 16 residues. Per the germline V gene, CDR1 is KGHSH and CDR2 is LQKENI. CDR3 sequence: CASSPDRGLQGNEQFF. The CDR3 DNA reads TGTGCCAGCTCACCCGACAGGGGGCTCCAGGGGAATGAGCAGTTCTTC.